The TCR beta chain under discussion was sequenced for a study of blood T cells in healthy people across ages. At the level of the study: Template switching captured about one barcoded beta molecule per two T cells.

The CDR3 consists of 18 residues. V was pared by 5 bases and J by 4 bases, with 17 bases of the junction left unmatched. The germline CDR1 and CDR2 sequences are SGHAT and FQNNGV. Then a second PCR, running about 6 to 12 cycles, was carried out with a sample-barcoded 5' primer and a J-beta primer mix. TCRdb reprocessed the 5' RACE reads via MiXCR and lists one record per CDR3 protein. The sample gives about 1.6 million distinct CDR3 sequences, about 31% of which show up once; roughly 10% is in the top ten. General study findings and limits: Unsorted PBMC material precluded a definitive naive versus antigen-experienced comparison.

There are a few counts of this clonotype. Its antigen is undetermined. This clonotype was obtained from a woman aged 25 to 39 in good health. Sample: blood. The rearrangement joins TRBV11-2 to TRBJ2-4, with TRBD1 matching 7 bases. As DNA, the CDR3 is TGTGCCAGCAGCGCACCGACAGGGACCAGCTTAAGAAAAAACATTCAGTACTTC. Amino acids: CASSAPTGTSLRKNIQYF.